The following is a T cell receptor (beta chain) sequence with its context. This clone's antigen is unknown. Nothing much larger sits one base from this clone, and base qualities are not available. This sample was included in a study of cytomegalovirus exposure and HLA in healthy donors (dated by TCRdb to 2017 to 2019). With regard to the full study: According to an earlier analysis of several hundred of the donors, roughly 180 million T cells yielded over 90 million unique TCR beta sequences and around 280 Gb of sequence data. About 300 gigabases of sequencing data and approximately 84 million unique TCR sequences were included in an early release covering about 600 HLA-typed donors. Among the approximately 420 genotyped donors, around 79% belonged to the genetic ancestry cluster associated with self-reported Caucasian donors. The aim of the study was to test whether cataloging public T cell receptors could identify signatures of past pathogen exposure. The T cell repertoires of 670 or so subjects were profiled by immunosequencing and related to cytomegalovirus serostatus. Along with the roughly 610-subject first cohort, a separate validation cohort of around 110 different subjects was used. To predict cytomegalovirus infection status, the study combined high-throughput TCR immunosequencing, statistical association of individual TCRs with disease status, and machine learning. To study patterns of TCR occurrence, a later analysis re-analyzed previously published TCR beta repertoires from 500 to 850 donors and added high-resolution HLA genotyping. Rather than drawing on any new phenotypic data, the later analysis identified candidate immune exposures from TCR beta sequences and the way those sequences occurred across donors. To decide whether each TCR beta V gene segment behaved as functional or pseudogenic, an earlier analysis of 587 of the donors relied on high-throughput TCR beta sequencing. Donor age, sex, ethnicity and CMV serostatus were collected together with the repertoire data. In a later genetic analysis, genome-wide SNP genotypes for about 65% of the 666 donors were used, and that subset was treated as a discovery cohort. Every discovery cohort repertoire had been produced on one sequencing platform. HLA typing included class I and class II loci at four-digit resolution. Typing coverage differed by locus: A, B, C, DRB1 and DQB1 were typed in about 620-640 donors, DQA1 in about 510, DPA1 in some 610, and DPB1 in approximately 450. Because of strong linkage in the cohort, a handful of DR-DQ haplotypes were treated as single units for association and clustering. Among almost 400 genotyped donors of the cohort, an average of about 240,000 unique TCR beta nucleotide sequences were sequenced per donor, roughly a sixth of them non-productive.

The cohort consisted of 650 to 700 healthy bone marrow donors. Cohort members were all nominally healthy when sampled, although unrecorded immune exposures were likely present. The donor was CMV seronegative and belonged to the group of 352 seronegative cohort members. A peripheral blood sample was provided by each donor, and peripheral blood mononuclear cells were used for TCR beta sequencing. The Qiagen DNeasy Blood Extraction Kit was used to extract genomic DNA from the blood cell samples. Results the study describes overall, beyond this receptor: A further reported finding was that TCR beta sequences accurately predicted the HLA-A and HLA-B alleles for most subjects in the first cohort. In a later analysis, TCR association rates were found to vary across HLA loci, with the most associated TCRs seen for DRB1 alleles and the fewest for HLA-C alleles. A later genetic analysis reported fewer N-insertions in productive TCRs among donors in an Asian-associated ancestry cluster than the roughly 700-donor mean. Across donors, most TCR sequences were observed very rarely, whereas some public TCRs were present in many individuals. In this cohort, only TCR beta chains were sequenced, and detectable features were limited by the absence of alpha or paired-chain data. The classifier was reported to diagnose cytomegalovirus status with high specificity and sensitivity in both the original and validation cohorts. An association between a missense DCLRE1C variant and V-gene and J-gene trimming of TCR beta chains was found in a later genetic analysis and replicated in an independent cohort. Strong co-occurrence of HLA alleles, especially DR and DQ, made assigning TCR associations to individual alleles difficult. The 87-base-pair reads could not distinguish some IMGT-functional V segments, including TRBV6-2 and TRBV6-3, so those segments were excluded. Because counts were too low, seventeen rarely observed V segments, including chromosome 9 orphons, were excluded from the earlier analysis of fewer than 650 of the donors. Correlated functional status among segregating V segments might be attributable to linkage disequilibrium, but an unknown experimental factor could not be ruled out. At a false discovery rate of 0.05, a later analysis linked about 16,000 TCR beta sequences to specific HLA alleles. CMV serostatus was the only immune exposure information available for the cohort. An earlier analysis of approximately 570 of the donors showed that most TCR beta V segments appeared in productive rearrangements either about 90% or about 30% of the time, which broadly matched IMGT annotations. A later analysis found that most CMV-associated TCR beta chains appeared HLA-restricted, with HLA associations seemingly driven largely by CMV exposure. A later analysis found that HLA-associated TCR beta chains were more clonally expanded and had lower generation probabilities than equally common non-associated chains. The study gave a list of some 150 TCR beta chains associated with cytomegalovirus. The sequencing pipeline was judged likely to have produced a cluster of highly shared sequence variants as a technical artifact. Because HLA typing was missing for some donors at each locus, association tests included only the typed subset. In vitro tests confirmed that three of the cytomegalovirus-associated TCR beta chains recognize cytomegalovirus antigens. According to the authors, the approach could potentially be generalized to other disease states and immunological phenotypes. Sequencing depth was assumed to be roughly uniform across donors in the presence/absence analyses, though that assumption may not hold. A later analysis reported that several top co-occurrence clusters appeared linked to parvovirus B19, influenza, CMV and Epstein-Barr virus.

The germline V gene encodes CDR1 MNHNY and CDR2 SVGAGI (reference sequence). The CDR3 contains 15 residues, cysteine and phenylalanine counted. The entry retains the CDR3 DNA only, 45 bases that are in frame from base 1. Compared with germline, V lacks 2 bases and J lacks 7 bases; bases without a gene match: 6. The library relied on the immunoSEQ multiplex PCR assay. A mixture of 60 forward primers for TCR Vbeta segments and 13 reverse primers for TCR Jbeta segments was used in the multiplex PCR. The CDR3 region of rearranged TCR beta genes was amplified from genomic DNA with a multiplex PCR assay. The amplified TCR beta libraries were sequenced on the Illumina HiSeq System as 87-base-pair reads. The published analysis was carried out like this. A later analysis tallied roughly 78 million unique TCR beta chains across the 600 to 700 repertoires, and roughly 11 million of those chains were shared by two or more donors. Raw reads were error-corrected and collapsed into unique sequences by a nearest-neighbor algorithm in which closely related sequences were merged to remove PCR and sequencing errors. Alignment of CDR3 sequences to IMGT reference sequences was used to assign V, D and J gene segments. For a sequence to be retained, a match of at least six nucleotides to both a V gene segment and a J gene segment was required. Rearrangements were classified as productive when the CDR3 lacked stop codons and remained in frame with V and J, and all other rearrangements were classified as non-productive. CDR3 was defined by IMGT convention, running from the second conserved V-encoded cysteine to the conserved J-encoded phenylalanine. The earlier analysis of 587 of the donors excluded sequences that lacked an unambiguous match to a single V gene segment. In an earlier analysis of several hundred of the donors, a V segment was called functional when productive rearrangements were above 56.7%, and segregating when the standard deviation between donors exceeded 5%. A statistical classification framework was built for diagnosing cytomegalovirus status from the catalog of TCR beta chain sequences. In a later analysis, TCR nucleotide sequences were compared against IMGT/GENE-DB human TR gene sequences so that V and J genes could be assigned. Using the TCRdist pipeline, a later analysis assigned CDR3 sequences along with most-parsimonious VDJ recombination scenarios. A later analysis defined each TCR beta chain by its CDR3 amino acid sequence plus V-gene family, and excluded reads lacking a unique V-gene family. A later analysis removed 550 to 700 highly shared, low-generation-probability nucleotide sequences to deal with suspected cross-contamination and a sequencing artifact. A later analysis calculated a clonal expansion index for each public chain from normalized within-repertoire ranks of inferred template counts. A later analysis computed generation probabilities with a VDJ recombination model fitted to out-of-frame rearrangements, and checked the results against IGoR. Hypergeometric tests were used in a later analysis to score TCR-TCR, TCR-HLA and TCR-CMV co-occurrence, with a repertoire-size bias correction applied to the TCR pairs. In a later analysis, false discovery rates were estimated by permuting HLA or CMV assignments 20 times. In a later analysis, co-occurring TCRs were grouped with DBSCAN, and TCRdist sequence similarity was added when clustering was performed within HLA-allele-positive subsets. Repertoires with fewer than 30,000 or more than 120,000 public chains were left out of co-occurrence clustering, as were about 5 repertoires with anomalous nucleotide sharing. Drawn from immuneACCESS, this table holds only the in-frame rearrangements with V and J called that TCRdb kept. Clones are partly lost; checked studies trace under half to an unresolved V gene and leave the rest unexplained. That table gives V, J and clone size, and the DNA gave D and trimming. This sample lists 210,000 or so clones; 70% to 80% were detected once. Together, the top ten hold 15% to 17% of the sample.

The sample taken for sequencing was PBMCs. The V and J segments used are TRBV6-6 and TRBJ2-1; 9 junctional bases match TRBD2. This clonotype originated in a man between 35 and 55 years old in good health and CMV-seronegative. The CDR3 is CASSYPGLATNEQFF. The sequenced DNA: TGTGCCAGCAGTTACCCGGGACTAGCCACTAATGAGCAGTTCTTC.